This TCR beta chain was recovered during a study of blood T cell repertoires in COVID-19. Overall study context: Sites across the United States, Italy and Spain contributed samples from acute and convalescent COVID-19. Nucleic acid was either cDNA or gDNA, and it came from T cells, B-cell-depleted T cells, or PBMCs.

In the authors' workflow: Estimation of nucleated cell counts was performed using reference gene primer amplification. Only in-frame clones appear in the TCRdb table, and some are missing; sequencing was by immunoSEQ multiplex PCR. V and J calls and clone size come straight from that table; D and trimming were deduced from the DNA. The sample yields 390,000 or so clones, roughly 90% seen once. Seattle cases were enrolled at active infection and followed longitudinally. Trimming took off 3 bases at V and 4 bases at J, with 13 bases between the two ends. CDR3 length: 15 amino acids. Germline V gene lookup returns CDR1 KGHSH and CDR2 LQKENI.

The chain carries TRBV18 and TRBJ2-1; a weak D match, TRBD1 (6 bases). This sequence was found in a woman under 40 with COVID-19, enrolled during active disease. The sample consisted of peripheral blood. The CDR3 DNA reads as TGTGCCAGCTCACCGGGGGCCGGGTCGTACAATGAGCAGTTCTTC. As protein: CASSPGAGSYNEQFF.